The rows below give T cell receptor beta chains drawn from one sample of a study of blood T cell repertoires in COVID-19. Produced via immunoSEQ multiplex PCR; TCRdb's table is partial and in-frame only. The sample includes approximately 270,000 clones, approximately 85% of them seen just once. Specimen: PBMCs or T cells enriched from blood (not recorded which). These receptors were collected from a woman younger than 45 who had recovered from COVID-19. CDR3s include the opening cysteine and the closing phenylalanine or tryptophan. A D gene is named only where the DNA matches it firmly. Size is omitted from some rows. Given values are once, few, many or a class for expanded clones.

TRBJ1-6	TRBV6-5	TRBD1	few	CASSYNRGNSPLHF	TGTGCCAGCAGTTATAACAGGGGGAATTCACCCCTCCACTTT
TRBJ1-1	TRBV7-2	.	.	CASSPRGTEAFF	TGTGCCAGCAGCCCCCGGGGGACTGAAGCTTTCTTT
TRBJ2-1	TRBV7-6	.	.	CASSPKPYEQFF	TGTGCCAGCAGCCCTAAGCCATATGAGCAGTTCTTC
TRBJ2-3	TRBV30	.	.	CAWSKRSTDTQYF	TGTGCCTGGAGTAAGAGGTCAACAGATACGCAGTATTTT
TRBJ1-1	TRBV27	.	.	CASSTGISGVGISMNTEAFF	TGTGCCAGCAGTACCGGAATTTCAGGGGTTGGGATCTCCATGAACACTGAAGCTTTCTTT
TRBJ1-6	TRBV5-1	TRBD1	.	CASSLGQGSNNSPLHF	TGCGCCAGCAGCTTGGGACAGGGATCTAATAATTCACCCCTCCACTTT
TRBJ1-4	TRBV24-1	TRBD1	.	CATSEGQGSNEKLFF	TGTGCCACCAGTGAGGGACAGGGGTCTAATGAAAAACTGTTTTTT
TRBJ2-1	TRBV28	.	.	CASSHNYRATYNEQFF	TGTGCCAGCAGTCATAACTACAGGGCTACCTACAATGAGCAGTTCTTC
TRBJ1-1	TRBV28	.	.	CASSGPRGGLGPEAFF	TGTGCCAGCAGCGGCCCCCGGGGAGGGTTAGGTCCTGAAGCTTTCTTT
TRBJ2-1	TRBV7-9	TRBD2	.	CASSLGLGGPNEQFF	TGTGCCAGCAGCCTGGGGCTGGGAGGGCCCAATGAGCAGTTCTTC
TRBJ1-1	TRBV7-9	TRBD1	.	CASSLTPGTANTEAFF	TGTGCCAGCAGCCTAACGCCCGGGACAGCGAACACTGAAGCTTTCTTT
TRBJ2-2	TRBV5-1	.	.	CASSLTRVPNTGELFF	TGCGCCAGCAGCTTGACCAGGGTGCCGAACACCGGGGAGCTGTTTTTT
TRBJ2-1	TRBV15	TRBD1	.	CATSSRDRGNEQFF	TGTGCCACCAGCAGTAGGGACAGGGGCAATGAGCAGTTCTTC
TRBJ1-1	TRBV5-1	.	.	CASSLVRGTTEAFF	TGCGCCAGCAGCTTGGTTCGGGGGACCACTGAAGCTTTCTTT
TRBJ1-6	TRBV5-6	.	.	CASSLGGGYNSPLHF	TGTGCCAGCAGCTTGGGAGGCGGATATAATTCACCCCTCCACTTT
TRBJ2-1	TRBV7-9	.	.	CASSATDNEQFF	TGTGCCAGCAGCGCGACAGACAATGAGCAGTTCTTC
TRBJ1-2	TRBV2	TRBD1	.	CASAGLDRKYGYTF	TGTGCCAGCGCTGGTTTGGACAGGAAATATGGCTACACCTTC
TRBJ1-1	TRBV9	TRBD1	few	CASSGDRANTEAFF	TGTGCCAGCAGCGGGGACAGGGCGAACACTGAAGCTTTCTTT
TRBJ1-5	TRBV30	.	.	CAWSAGGRSNQPQHF	TGTGCCTGGAGTGCGGGAGGTAGGAGCAATCAGCCCCAGCATTTT
TRBJ2-7	TRBV28	TRBD1	.	CASSWDRNLYEQYF	TGTGCCAGCAGCTGGGACAGGAACCTCTACGAGCAGTACTTC
TRBJ2-1	TRBV11-2	.	.	CASSLRLISYNEQFF	TGTGCCAGCAGCTTAAGACTAATATCCTACAATGAGCAGTTCTTC
TRBJ2-1	TRBV3-1/TRBV3-2	TRBD1	few	CASSQGNSGQSGMNEQFF	TGTGCCAGCAGCCAAGGAAACTCGGGACAGTCAGGGATGAATGAGCAGTTCTTC
TRBJ1-4	TRBV6-1	TRBD1	.	CASSGTKTGGNEKLFF	TGTGCCAGCAGTGGAACTAAGACAGGGGGGAATGAAAAACTGTTTTTT
TRBJ2-5	TRBV15	.	.	CATSAQGFGQETQYF	TGTGCCACCAGCGCCCAGGGGTTCGGCCAAGAGACCCAGTACTTC
TRBJ2-1	TRBV7-9	.	.	CASPTPGGNNEQFF	TGTGCCAGCCCGACCCCAGGAGGAAACAATGAGCAGTTCTTC
TRBJ2-1	TRBV12-3/TRBV12-4	.	.	CASSLSSYNEQFF	TGTGCCAGCAGCTTGAGCTCCTACAATGAGCAGTTCTTC
TRBJ1-5	TRBV28	.	.	CASTNDQPQHF	TGTGCCAGCACCAATGATCAGCCCCAGCATTTT
TRBJ2-3	TRBV28	TRBD2	.	CASSLHSGRAVDTQYF	TGTGCCAGCAGTTTGCACAGCGGGAGGGCCGTAGATACGCAGTATTTT
TRBJ2-7	TRBV10-2	.	.	CATGLSSYEQYF	TGCGCCACGGGACTGAGCTCCTACGAGCAGTACTTC
TRBJ1-5	TRBV30	.	.	CAWSVLRGTQHF	TGTGCCTGGAGTGTACTTCGAGGGACCCAGCATTTT
TRBJ2-7	TRBV19	TRBD2	.	CASSPRGLAARDWQYF	TGTGCCAGTAGTCCTCGTGGGCTAGCGGCCAGGGATTGGCAGTACTTC
TRBJ1-5	TRBV5-8	TRBD1	.	CASSPGQFNQPQHF	TGTGCCAGCAGCCCGGGACAGTTTAATCAGCCCCAGCATTTT
TRBJ2-2	TRBV4-1	TRBD2	.	CASSLGLAGGPAGELFF	TGCGCCAGCAGCTTGGGACTAGCGGGGGGGCCGGCCGGGGAGCTGTTTTTT
TRBJ2-1	TRBV7-8	.	.	CASSLASTRTVRTYNEQFF	TGTGCCAGCAGCTTAGCGAGCACGAGGACTGTCCGAACCTACAATGAGCAGTTCTTC
TRBJ2-7	TRBV2	.	.	CASSSQGYEQYF	TGTGCCAGCAGTTCCCAGGGCTACGAGCAGTACTTC
TRBJ2-2	TRBV28	.	.	CASSSPRTGYRTGELFF	TGTGCCAGCAGTTCGCCAAGAACAGGGTACAGGACCGGGGAGCTGTTTTTT
TRBJ1-1	TRBV6-5	TRBD1	.	CASRWGQWFEAFF	TGTGCCAGCAGATGGGGACAGTGGTTTGAAGCTTTCTTT
TRBJ2-7	TRBV5-6	TRBD2	.	CASSSIATSGREQYF	TGTGCCAGCAGCTCCATTGCGACTAGCGGGCGAGAGCAGTACTTC
TRBJ2-3	TRBV29-1	.	.	CSVRGEVTDTQYF	TGCAGCGTTCGAGGCGAGGTGACAGATACGCAGTATTTT
TRBJ1-2	TRBV5-4	TRBD1	once	CASSPGQENYGYTF	TGTGCCAGCAGCCCGGGACAGGAAAACTATGGCTACACCTTC